Below, 30 T cell receptor beta chains from the same sample are listed, as sequenced in a study of patients and donors after allogeneic stem cell transplantation. TCRdb re-called the RT-PCR reads with MiXCR, one entry per CDR3 protein. The sample consists of approximately 160,000 distinct CDR3 sequences, approximately 31% of them appearing once. The sequencing input was blood, either unsorted or a sorted T cell fraction (not recorded which). These receptors all stem from a human donor who was either an allogeneic HSCT recipient or a stem cell or donor lymphocyte infusion donor (not recorded which). It is not recorded whose cells these are; they may come from a transplant donor.

V is TRBV11-2 and J is TRBJ1-1; D remains ambiguous. The CDR3 extends over 13 amino acids. CDR1 is SGHAT, CDR2 FQNNGV, per germline. Trimming stripped 5 bases from V and 8 bases from J, with 15 bases between. Here the CDR3 DNA reads TGTGCCAGCAGCCCTACAACGGGGAGGGAAGCTTTCTTT. This gives the protein CASSPTTGREAFF.

The chain employs TRBV7-2 and TRBJ1-3; 7 bases agree with TRBD1. This CDR3 has 16 residues. Trimming removed 0 bases from V and 4 bases from J; junction bases left unmatched: 6. The V gene's germline CDR1 is SGHTA and CDR2 FQGNSA. In DNA, the CDR3 is TGTGCCAGCAGCTTAGCGACAGGGACGTGGGGAAACACCATATATTTT. Its translation is CASSLATGTWGNTIYF.

This clonotype was counted only a few times. The chain recombines TRBV20-1 with TRBJ1-2; D is ambiguous. The germline V gene encodes CDR1 DFQATT and CDR2 SNEGSKA (reference sequence). The ends were cut back, 1 base at V and 4 bases at J, with 10 bases in the middle. The CDR3 length is 13 residues. The CDR3 protein is CSARAGVGYGYTF. The DNA of the CDR3 is TGCAGTGCTAGAGCTGGGGTCGGCTATGGCTACACCTTC.

This clonotype was picked up a small number of times. V gene TRBV5-5 combines with J gene TRBJ2-3; 7 positions agree with TRBD1. Trimming at V came to 5 bases and at J to 0 bases, leaving 6 bases not matched to a gene. Germline assignment: CDR1 SGHKS and CDR2 YYEKEE (reference sequence). This CDR3 is built from 15 residues. The CDR3 spells CASSSDRLSTDTQYF. The CDR3 region has the DNA TGTGCCAGCAGTTCGGACAGGCTAAGCACAGATACGCAGTATTTT.

There are a few counts of this clonotype. The chain combines TRBV12-3 or TRBV12-4 with TRBJ1-1; the D is unclear. There are 15 residues in the CDR3. The V end lost 5 bases, the J end lost 3 bases, and 16 bases lay between the germline ends. The CDR3 spells CASSHRFWWDTEAFF. In DNA, the CDR3 is TGTGCCAGCAGTCACAGATTTTGGTGGGACACTGAAGCTTTCTTT.

The J gene is TRBJ2-5, the V gene TRBV6-5; 8 bases agree with TRBD1. Trimming at V came to 8 bases and at J to 1 base, leaving 3 bases not matched to a gene. The CDR3 runs to 13 residues. Germline V CDR1 and CDR2: MNHEY, SVGAGI. The CDR3 is CASGTGGQETQYF. CDR3 nucleotide sequence: TGTGCCAGCGGGACAGGAGGCCAAGAGACCCAGTACTTC.

The chain uses TRBV10-3 and TRBJ2-3, with D maybe TRBD1 (6 bases). Germline V CDR1 and CDR2: ENHRY, SYGVKD. The CDR3 has 15 amino acids. Trimming cost V 2 bases and J 2 bases, with 11 bases left between them. The CDR3 DNA reads TGTGCCATCAGTGAGGGGCAGGGGCCCACAGATACGCAGTATTTT. Protein product: CAISEGQGPTDTQYF.

The chain has TRBV12-3 or TRBV12-4 and TRBJ2-3, with D unresolved. The length of the CDR3 is 12 residues. Trimming took off 6 bases at V and 6 bases at J, with 10 bases between the two ends. CDR3 nucleotide sequence: TGTGCCAGCAGGCCTCGCTATGATACGCAGTATTTT. It is translated as CASRPRYDTQYF.

This clonotype was recorded a few times. The V gene is TRBV4-3, the J gene TRBJ1-2; possible D gene TRBD1, 5 bases. Trimming took 4 bases from V and 8 from J, leaving 14 bases between them. This CDR3 spans 13 amino acids. Germline V gene data show CDR1 as LGHNA and CDR2 as YSLEER. DNA for the CDR3: TGCGCCAGCAGCCCCTTACTAGGGGAAGGCTACACCTTC. Translation: CASSPLLGEGYTF.

Notes on this clonotype: This clone may be a read error of a much larger clone one base away. A read error is likely, as this CDR3 ends without the conserved phenylalanine or tryptophan. The V and J genes are TRBV7-2 and TRBJ2-1, with 11 bases aligning to TRBD2. This CDR3 has 15 amino acids. The ends lost 3 bases at V and 4 bases at J; junction bases unmatched: 2. Looked up from germline, CDR1 is SGHTA and CDR2 is FQGNSA. CDR3 region: CASSLLAGGYNEQFS. The DNA of the CDR3 is TGTGCCAGCAGCTTGCTAGCGGGAGGTTACAATGAGCAGTTCTCC.

The chain links TRBV3-1 to TRBJ2-7; TRBD1 matches 12 bases. Per germline, CDR1 LGHDT and CDR2 YNNKEL (reference sequence). The CDR3 covers 15 residues. The V gene end was trimmed by 4 bases and the J gene end by 7 bases; junction bases not matched to a gene: 8. The DNA of the CDR3 is TGTGCCAGCAGCCTAGCGGGACAGGGGGCGAGTGAGCAGTACTTC. It specifies CASSLAGQGASEQYF.

In the case of this clonotype: Germline and junction disagree at one end, which may indicate a read error. The chain carries TRBV20-1 and TRBJ2-1; D may be TRBD2 (5 bases). The CDR3 spans 8 residues. Germline V gene sequence: CDR1 DFQATT, CDR2 SNEGSKA (reference sequence). CDR3 residues: CSARGESF. CDR3 sequence (DNA): TGCAGTGCTAGGGGAGAGTCCTTC.

The V gene is TRBV10-3, the J gene TRBJ2-3; weak D call: TRBD1 (6 bases). V was shortened by 4 bases and J by 4 bases, with 15 bases between the two germline ends. This CDR3 has 15 amino acids. Germline CDR1 and CDR2: ENHRY and SYGVKD. The CDR3 DNA is TGTGCCATCAGTGTTAGAGGGGGAGCCGCAGATACGCAGTATTTT. Translating it yields CAISVRGGAADTQYF.

This clonotype was observed a handful of times. The chain uses TRBV11-2 and TRBJ1-1, with D uncertain. CDR3 length equals 12 residues. Per germline, CDR1 SGHAT and CDR2 FQNNGV. Trimming stripped 6 bases from V and 4 bases from J, with 9 bases between. CDR3 DNA sequence: TGTGCCAGCAGAAGTAAATTCACTGAAGCTTTCTTT. Translating gives CASRSKFTEAFF.

This clonotype was seen a handful of times. The chain is built from TRBV6-2 or TRBV6-3 and TRBJ2-5; D is unresolved. The CDR3 spans 14 residues. The germline V gene encodes CDR1 MNHEY and CDR2 SVGEGT. V gave up 7 bases and J gave up 0 bases, with 12 bases separating them. CDR3 coding DNA: TGTGCCAGCACCTACCGGCTGAACCAAGAGACCCAGTACTTC. Protein sequence: CASTYRLNQETQYF.

This clonotype was recorded many times. CDR3 sequence (DNA): TGTGCCACCAGCAGAGATTCGGGCAGGGGTGAAAAACTGTTTTTT. Its translation is CATSRDSGRGEKLFF. This chain connects TRBV15 to TRBJ1-4; a weak D match, TRBD1 (6 bases). CDR1 LNHNV and CDR2 YYDKDF come from the germline V gene (reference sequence). V was shortened by 0 bases and J by 7 bases, with 12 bases between the two germline ends. The CDR3 has 15 residues.

This clonotype was observed a handful of times. CDR3 bases: TGCAGCGGGCGGACAGGGGGGAAGGGGACCCAGTACTTC. Residues: CSGRTGGKGTQYF. The chain has TRBV29-1 and TRBJ2-5; 10 bases map to TRBD1. After removal of 7 bases from V and 7 bases from J, the junction contained 9 bases not matched to a gene. CDR1 is SQVTM and CDR2 is ANQGSEA in the germline V gene. This CDR3 has 13 residues.

J is TRBJ2-2 and V is TRBV28, with D tentatively TRBD1 (6 bases). Germline CDR1 is MDHEN and CDR2 is SYDVKM. Trimming left V 6 bases short and J 9 bases short, with 17 bases between. There are 14 residues in the CDR3. In DNA, the CDR3 is TGTGCCAGCAGAACCGGACAGCTGAGCTGGGAGCTGTTTTTT. Translating it yields CASRTGQLSWELFF.

The genes are TRBV12-3 or TRBV12-4 and TRBJ2-7; 11 nucleotides match TRBD1. The CDR3 runs 15 residues. With 4 bases clipped from V and 1 base from J, the junction kept 3 bases outside the gene matches. CDR3 nucleotides: TGTGCCAGCAGTTCAGGGACAGGGGGTTCCTACGAGCAGTACTTC. Its translation: CASSSGTGGSYEQYF.

A few counts support this clonotype. The J gene is TRBJ2-7, the V gene TRBV5-1, with 11 bases lining up with TRBD2. The germline V gene encodes CDR1 SGHRS and CDR2 YFSETQ. The CDR3 has 14 residues. The V gene end was trimmed by 5 bases and the J gene end by 0 bases; junction bases not matched to a gene: 1. The CDR3 spells CASRGLAASYEQYF. For the CDR3, the DNA is TGCGCCAGCAGGGGACTAGCGGCCTCCTACGAGCAGTACTTC.

The chain employs TRBV12-3 or TRBV12-4 and TRBJ2-3, with 8 bases lining up with TRBD2. V trimming: 3 bases; J trimming: 0 bases; junction bases outside the gene matches: 2. The CDR3 is 15 amino acids. CDR3 sequence (DNA): TGTGCCAGCAGTTTTGGACTAGCCAGCACAGATACGCAGTATTTT. Protein: CASSFGLASTDTQYF.

As to this clonotype: A much larger clone is a single base away; this may be a read error. The chain has TRBV7-9 and TRBJ1-1, with TRBD1 as a possible D gene (6 bases). CDR3 length equals 14 residues. Germline values: CDR1 SEHNR, CDR2 FQNEAQ (reference sequence). CDR3 residues: CASSSQGLGTGAFF. As DNA, the CDR3 is TGTGCCAGCAGCTCACAGGGATTGGGCACTGGAGCTTTCTTT. Together with reference TRBV7-9 and TRBJ1-1, the CDR3 gives the full variable domain: DTGVSQNPRHKITKRGQNVTFRCDPISEHNRLYWYRQTLGQGPEFLTYFQNEAQLEKSRLLSDRFSAERPKGSFSTLEIQRTEQGDSAMYLCASSSQGLGTGAFFGQGTRLTVV.

The chain employs TRBV12-3 or TRBV12-4 and TRBJ2-5; D gene unclear. The CDR3 has 14 residues. Trimming removed 2 bases at V and 0 bases at J, with 7 bases between. This CDR3 reads CASSLSQNQETQYF. The CDR3 coding sequence is TGTGCCAGCAGTTTAAGCCAGAACCAAGAGACCCAGTACTTC.

The gene calls are TRBV6-2 or TRBV6-3 and TRBJ2-1; 10 nucleotides match TRBD2. The J segment lost 6 bases and the V segment lost 0 bases, leaving 8 bases of the junction unmatched. CDR1 and CDR2 (germline): MNHEY, SVGEGT. CDR3 size: 17 residues. In nucleotides, the CDR3 is TGTGCCAGCAGTTACTCGAAAACTAGCGGGAAAGGCAATGAGCAGTTCTTC. Its translation is CASSYSKTSGKGNEQFF.

In this sample, this clonotype turned up a few times. V usage is TRBV20-1 and J usage is TRBJ1-3; D unresolved. This CDR3 comprises 13 residues. V lost 6 bases, J lost 0 bases, and 9 bases lay in between. Germline assignment: CDR1 DFQATT and CDR2 SNEGSKA (reference sequence). Written as DNA, the CDR3 is TGCAGTGCCCCCCGCAGCTCTGGAAACACCATATATTTT. Protein product: CSAPRSSGNTIYF.

This chain joins TRBV24-1 and TRBJ2-5; 7 bases are shared with TRBD2. The CDR3 extends over 15 amino acids. Germline V gives CDR1 KGHDR, CDR2 SFDVKD. Unmatched junction bases numbered 6, after V lost 3 bases and J lost 3 bases. CDR3 DNA: TGTGCCACCAGTGATAGCCGGGACTACAAAGAGACCCAGTACTTC. Amino acid sequence: CATSDSRDYKETQYF.

This chain connects TRBV2 to TRBJ1-6; 9 nucleotides align to TRBD1. The V gene's germline CDR1 is SNHLY and CDR2 FYNNEI. The CDR3 loop spans 14 amino acids. Trimming removed 6 bases from V and 9 bases from J; junction bases left unmatched: 6. This chain's CDR3 is CASSPGQGGSPLHF. CDR3 DNA: TGTGCCAGCAGCCCGGGACAGGGTGGTTCACCCCTCCACTTT.

This clonotype was detected many times. The CDR3 DNA is TGTGCCAGCAGCCAGGGACAGAACTATGGCTACACCTTC. Amino acids: CASSQGQNYGYTF. V and J are TRBV14 and TRBJ1-2; 7 bases line up with TRBD1. There are 13 residues in the CDR3. Trimming cost V 3 bases and J 2 bases; bases outside gene matches: 0. Germline-derived CDR1 and CDR2 are SGHDN and FVKESK.

This clonotype was seen more than once but under ten times. This chain uses TRBV12-3 or TRBV12-4 with TRBJ2-1; no clear D. V was cut by 6 bases and J by 7 bases, with 25 bases left in between. CDR3 length equals 17 residues. The CDR3: CASSPGPQVDLGNEQFF. CDR3 coding DNA: TGTGCCAGCAGCCCCGGCCCGCAGGTCGACCTGGGGAATGAGCAGTTCTTC.

This clonotype appeared a few times. This chain links TRBV2 with TRBJ1-1; D is unresolved. V dropped 5 bases and J dropped 6 bases, with 13 bases sitting between them. Germline CDR1 reads SNHLY; CDR2 reads FYNNEI. The CDR3 length is 13 residues. As DNA, the CDR3 is TGTGCCAGCAGTTGGGAAGGGATCGCTGAAGCTTTCTTT. Translation: CASSWEGIAEAFF.